The entry below gives a single TCR beta chain sequence along with its context. CDR3 size: 20 residues. Germline V gives CDR1 LGHNT, CDR2 FRNRAP. J was trimmed by 5 bases and V by 5 bases; bases with no gene match: 18. The data originate from a study of blood T cell repertoires in COVID-19. Original methodology: Amplification of reference gene primers provided the estimated nucleated cell counts. Measured with immunoSEQ multiplex PCR; TCRdb has only the in-frame clones, and not every one. V, J and clone size derive from that table, while D and trimming were established from the DNA sequence. This table has fewer than 150,000 clones, around 86% appearing once.

The receptor was isolated from a woman aged 50 to 65 who had recovered from COVID-19. The source material was peripheral blood. V usage is TRBV12-5 and J usage is TRBJ2-1; 13 nucleotides agree with TRBD2. The CDR3 loop reads CASGPRPGLAGLYGNNEQFF. The CDR3 coding sequence is TGTGCTAGTGGTCCTCGGCCGGGACTAGCGGGATTGTATGGCAACAATGAGCAGTTCTTC.